These 2 T cell receptor beta chains originate from one sample sequenced in a study of blood T cell repertoires in COVID-19. Here immunoSEQ multiplex PCR was the method, and the copy in TCRdb shows in-frame clones only, minus some. Among roughly 260,000 clones listed, about 89% were seen once. Sequencing was performed on peripheral blood. All receptors derive from a middle-aged man who had recovered from COVID-19.

The chain carries TRBV4-3 and TRBJ2-1; 7 bases map to TRBD2. The CDR3 length is 15 residues. V dropped 3 bases and J dropped 7; count of bases not matched to a gene: 9. Germline CDR1 and CDR2: LGHNA and YSLEER. CDR3 amino acids: CASSQSGAQLNEQFF. CDR3 in DNA: TGCGCCAGCAGCCAGAGCGGGGCTCAACTTAATGAGCAGTTCTTC.

The genes are TRBV7-9 and TRBJ2-1, with 13 bases matching TRBD2. CDR3 length equals 16 residues. The J segment lost 4 bases and the V segment lost 1 base, leaving 1 base of the junction unmatched. The germline V gene encodes CDR1 SEHNR and CDR2 FQNEAQ (reference sequence). As DNA, the CDR3 is TGTGCCAGCAGCTTAGAACTAGCGGGGGGGTACAATGAGCAGTTCTTC. The encoded protein is CASSLELAGGYNEQFF. Filled out from reference TRBV7-9 and TRBJ2-1, the complete variable domain reads DTGVSQNPRHKITKRGQNVTFRCDPISEHNRLYWYRQTLGQGPEFLTYFQNEAQLEKSRLLSDRFSAERPKGSFSTLEIQRTEQGDSAMYLCASSLELAGGYNEQFFGPGTRLTVL.